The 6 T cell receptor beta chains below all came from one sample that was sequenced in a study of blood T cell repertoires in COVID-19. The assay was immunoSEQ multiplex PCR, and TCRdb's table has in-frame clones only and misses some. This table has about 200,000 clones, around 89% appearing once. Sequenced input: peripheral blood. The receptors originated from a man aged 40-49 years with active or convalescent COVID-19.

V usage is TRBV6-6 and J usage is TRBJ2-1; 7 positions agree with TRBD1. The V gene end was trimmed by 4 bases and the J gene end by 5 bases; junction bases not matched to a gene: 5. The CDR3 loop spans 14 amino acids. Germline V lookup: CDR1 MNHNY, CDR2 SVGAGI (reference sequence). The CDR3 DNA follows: TGTGCCAGCAGTTCCAACAGGGGTAACAATGAGCAGTTCTTC. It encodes CASSSNRGNNEQFF.

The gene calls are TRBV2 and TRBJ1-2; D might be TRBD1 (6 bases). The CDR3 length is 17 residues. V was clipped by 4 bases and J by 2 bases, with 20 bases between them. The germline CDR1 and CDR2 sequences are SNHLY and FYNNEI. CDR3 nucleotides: TGTGCCAGCAGTGCAAGTCTCGGACAGAGTGAGAACTATGGCTACACCTTC. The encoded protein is CASSASLGQSENYGYTF.

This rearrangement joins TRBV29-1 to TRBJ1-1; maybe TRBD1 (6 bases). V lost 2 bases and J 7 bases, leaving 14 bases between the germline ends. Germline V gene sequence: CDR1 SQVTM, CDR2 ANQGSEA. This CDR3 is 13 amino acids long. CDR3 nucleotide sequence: TGCAGCGTTGAATCTACGGGGGGCAGTGAAGCTTTCTTT. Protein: CSVESTGGSEAFF.

The CDR3 loop is CASSQHRTSGEVTDTQYF. The CDR3 DNA is TGTGCCAGCAGCCAGCACCGGACTAGCGGGGAGGTCACAGATACGCAGTATTTT. This chain joins TRBV4-2 and TRBJ2-3, with 12 bases fitting TRBD2. V dropped 3 bases and J dropped 2; count of bases not matched to a gene: 9. The germline V gene encodes CDR1 LGHNA and CDR2 YNFKEQ. The CDR3 spans 18 residues.

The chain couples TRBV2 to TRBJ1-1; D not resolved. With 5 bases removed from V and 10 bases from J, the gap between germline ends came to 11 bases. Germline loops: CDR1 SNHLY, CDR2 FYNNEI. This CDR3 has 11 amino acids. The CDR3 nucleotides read TGTGCCAGCAGTACGGGTATCGGAGCTTTCTTT. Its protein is CASSTGIGAFF.

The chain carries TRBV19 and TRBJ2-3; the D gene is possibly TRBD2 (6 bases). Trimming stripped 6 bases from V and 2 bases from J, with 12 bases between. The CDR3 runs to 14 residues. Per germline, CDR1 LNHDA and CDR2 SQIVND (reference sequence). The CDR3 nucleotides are TGTGCCAGTAGCCGGGAGCAGTACACAGATACGCAGTATTTT. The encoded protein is CASSREQYTDTQYF.